Many counts were recorded for the clone carrying this T cell receptor (beta chain). Its antigen is unidentified. Preparation of the TCRbeta library was carried out with unique molecular identifiers. TCRdb re-analysed the PCR reads in MiXCR, keeping a single row per CDR3 protein. The sample shows roughly 500,000 distinct CDR3 sequences, roughly a tenth of them seen only once. The data originate from a study of T-cell reconstitution after alpha-beta-depleted transplantation in children. Study-level findings and limits: There were some patients whose high TCRbeta diversity at day 60 came from surviving recipient T cells and thymic progenitors.

The CDR3 contains 11 residues. Looked up from germline, CDR1 is SQVTM and CDR2 is ANQGSEA. The germline V and J ends were trimmed by 4 bases and 0 bases, with 4 bases remaining between them. This sequence joins TRBV29-1 and TRBJ2-7; D ambiguous. The clonotype originates from a child under 10 years old with inherited bone marrow failure, due to receive a stem cell transplant. The specimen was PBMCs, collected before TCRalphabeta/CD19-depleted stem cell transplant. The CDR3 loop reads CSVGISYEQYF. The CDR3 coding sequence is TGCAGCGTTGGCATCTCCTACGAGCAGTACTTC.